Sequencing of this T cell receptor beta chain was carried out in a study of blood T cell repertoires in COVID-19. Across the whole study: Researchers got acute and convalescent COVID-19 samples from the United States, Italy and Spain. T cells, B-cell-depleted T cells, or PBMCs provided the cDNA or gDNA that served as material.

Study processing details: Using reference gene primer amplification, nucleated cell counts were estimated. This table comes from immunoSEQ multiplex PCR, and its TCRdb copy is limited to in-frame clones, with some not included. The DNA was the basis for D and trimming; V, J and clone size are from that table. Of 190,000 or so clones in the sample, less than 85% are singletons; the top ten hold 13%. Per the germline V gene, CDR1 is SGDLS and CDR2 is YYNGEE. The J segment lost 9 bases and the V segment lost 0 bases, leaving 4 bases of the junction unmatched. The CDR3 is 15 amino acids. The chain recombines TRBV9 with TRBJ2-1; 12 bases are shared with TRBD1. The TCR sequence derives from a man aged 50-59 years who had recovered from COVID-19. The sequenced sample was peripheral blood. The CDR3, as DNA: TGTGCCAGCAGCGTAGTGGGACAGGGGGCGATTGAGCAGTTCTTC. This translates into CASSVVGQGAIEQFF.